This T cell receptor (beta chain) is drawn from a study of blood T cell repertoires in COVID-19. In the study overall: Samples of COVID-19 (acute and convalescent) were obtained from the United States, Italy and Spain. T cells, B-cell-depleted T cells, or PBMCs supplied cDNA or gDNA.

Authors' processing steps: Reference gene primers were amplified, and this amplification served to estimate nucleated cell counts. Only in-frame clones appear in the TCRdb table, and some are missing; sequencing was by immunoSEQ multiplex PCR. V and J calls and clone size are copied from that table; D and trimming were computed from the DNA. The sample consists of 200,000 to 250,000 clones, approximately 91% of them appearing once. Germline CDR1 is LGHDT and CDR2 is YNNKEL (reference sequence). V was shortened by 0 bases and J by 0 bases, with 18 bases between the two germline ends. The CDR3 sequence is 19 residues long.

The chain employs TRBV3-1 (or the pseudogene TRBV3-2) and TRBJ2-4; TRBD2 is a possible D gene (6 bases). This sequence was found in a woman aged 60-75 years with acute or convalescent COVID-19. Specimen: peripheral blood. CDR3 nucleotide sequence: TGTGCCAGCAGCCAAGATCTCGGCGGGGCCTCTCTAGCCAAAAACATTCAGTACTTC. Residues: CASSQDLGGASLAKNIQYF.